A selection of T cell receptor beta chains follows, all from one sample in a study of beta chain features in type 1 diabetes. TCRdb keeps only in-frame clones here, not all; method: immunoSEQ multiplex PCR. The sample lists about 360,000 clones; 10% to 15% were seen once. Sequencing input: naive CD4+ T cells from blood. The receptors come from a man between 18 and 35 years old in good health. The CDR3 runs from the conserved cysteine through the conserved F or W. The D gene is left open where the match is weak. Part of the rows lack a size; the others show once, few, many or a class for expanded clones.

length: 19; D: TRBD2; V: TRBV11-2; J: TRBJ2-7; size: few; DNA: TGTGCCAGCAGTCTCAATGGGGCCGCTAGCGGGAGAATGAACCACGAGCAGTACTTC; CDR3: CASSLNGAASGRMNHEQYF
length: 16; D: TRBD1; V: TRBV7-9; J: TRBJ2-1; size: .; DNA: TGTGCCAGCAGCATTGACAGGGTTAGCTCCTACAATGAGCAGTTCTTC; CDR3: CASSIDRVSSYNEQFF
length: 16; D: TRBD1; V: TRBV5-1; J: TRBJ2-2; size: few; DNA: TGCGCCAGCAGCCCGGACAGGGGTGTGACCACCGGGGAGCTGTTTTTT; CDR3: CASSPDRGVTTGELFF
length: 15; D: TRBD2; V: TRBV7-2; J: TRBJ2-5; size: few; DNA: TGTGCCAGCAGCTCCTTAGCGGGGGACCAAGAGACCCAGTACTTC; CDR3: CASSSLAGDQETQYF
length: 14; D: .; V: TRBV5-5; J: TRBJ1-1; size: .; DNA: TGTGCCAGCAGCTTACAGGGTGCGAACACTGAAGCTTTCTTT; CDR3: CASSLQGANTEAFF
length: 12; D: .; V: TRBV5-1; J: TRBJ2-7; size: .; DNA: TGCGCCAGCACGGGACTCTCCTACGAGCAGTACTTC; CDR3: CASTGLSYEQYF
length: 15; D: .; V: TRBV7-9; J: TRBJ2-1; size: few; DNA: TGTGCCAGCCGTCGGGGGCTAGCGGTTTCCAATGAGCAGTTCTTC; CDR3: CASRRGLAVSNEQFF
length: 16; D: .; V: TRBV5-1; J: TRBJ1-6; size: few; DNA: TGCGCCAGCAGCTTGGAGTCGCAGGGCCGTAATTCACCCCTCCACTTT; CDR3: CASSLESQGRNSPLHF
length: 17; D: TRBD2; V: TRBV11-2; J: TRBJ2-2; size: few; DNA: TGTGCCAGCAGCTTAGGGTTTGCGGGAGGGTCCACCGGGGAGCTGTTTTTT; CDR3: CASSLGFAGGSTGELFF
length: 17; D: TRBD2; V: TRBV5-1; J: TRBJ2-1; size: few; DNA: TGCGCCAGCAGCTGGGCTACCGGCGGCGGGGGGGCCGGTGAGCAGTTCTTC; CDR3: CASSWATGGGGAGEQFF
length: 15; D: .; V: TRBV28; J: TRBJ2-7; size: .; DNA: TGTGCCAGCAGTACCCCGGGAGCGTTTATCTACGAGCAGTACTTC; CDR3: CASSTPGAFIYEQYF
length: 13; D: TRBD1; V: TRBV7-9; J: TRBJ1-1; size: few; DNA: TGTGCCAGCAGCCCCACAGGGGACCCTGAAGCTTTCTTT; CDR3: CASSPTGDPEAFF
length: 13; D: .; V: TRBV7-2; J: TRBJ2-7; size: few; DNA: TGTGCCAGCACGCTTGCGCGGGGCTACGAGCAGTACTTC; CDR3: CASTLARGYEQYF
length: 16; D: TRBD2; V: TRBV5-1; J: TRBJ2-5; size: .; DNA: TGCGCCAGCAGCTTGGGATCGCCAAGCGGGGGAGAGACCCAGTACTTC; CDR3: CASSLGSPSGGETQYF
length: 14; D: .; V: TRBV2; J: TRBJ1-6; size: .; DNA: TGTGCCAGCAGCAACAGGGTGGGTAATTCACCCCTCCACTTT; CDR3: CASSNRVGNSPLHF
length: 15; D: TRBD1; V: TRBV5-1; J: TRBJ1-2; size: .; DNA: TGCGCCAGCAGCCTGGAGGCAGGGGGGAACTATGGCTACACCTTC; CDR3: CASSLEAGGNYGYTF
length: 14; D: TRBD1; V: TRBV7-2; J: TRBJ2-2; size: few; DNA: TGTGCCAGCAGCTTACAGGGGGCGGACGGGGAGCTGTTTTTT; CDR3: CASSLQGADGELFF
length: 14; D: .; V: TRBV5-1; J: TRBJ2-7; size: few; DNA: TGCGCCAGCAGCTTCACCCGGACGAGGGACGAGCAGTACTTC; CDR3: CASSFTRTRDEQYF
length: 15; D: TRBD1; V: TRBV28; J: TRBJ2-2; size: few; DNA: TGTGCCAGCAGGACAGGGAGCGCGAACACCGGGGAGCTGTTTTTT; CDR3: CASRTGSANTGELFF
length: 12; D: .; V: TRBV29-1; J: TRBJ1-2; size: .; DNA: TGCAGCGTCGAAGGTTTAGACTATGGCTACACCTTC; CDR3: CSVEGLDYGYTF
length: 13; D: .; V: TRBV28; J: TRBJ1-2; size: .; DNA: TGTGCCAGCAGCGTCCGAGGGGGCTATGGCTACACCTTC; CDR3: CASSVRGGYGYTF
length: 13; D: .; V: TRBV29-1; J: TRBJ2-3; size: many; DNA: TGCAGCGTTGAAGGTGGGGCCACAGATACGCAGTATTTT; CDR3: CSVEGGATDTQYF
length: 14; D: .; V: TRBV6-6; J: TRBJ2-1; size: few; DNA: TGTGCCAGCAGTTACTCTAAAGCTAGCAATGAGCAGTTCTTC; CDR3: CASSYSKASNEQFF
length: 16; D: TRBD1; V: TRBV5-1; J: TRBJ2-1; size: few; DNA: TGCGCCAGCAGCAAGGATGTTGGGACAGGGAACAATGAGCAGTTCTTC; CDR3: CASSKDVGTGNNEQFF
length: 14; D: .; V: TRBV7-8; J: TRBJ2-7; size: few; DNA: TGTGCCAGCAGCTTCGGGGACTCGGAATACGAGCAGTACTTC; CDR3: CASSFGDSEYEQYF
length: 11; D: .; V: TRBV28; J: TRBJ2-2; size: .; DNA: TGTGCCAGCAGTTTACGGGGGGAGCTGTTTTTT; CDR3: CASSLRGELFF
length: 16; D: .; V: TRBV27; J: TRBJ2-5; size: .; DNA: TGTGCCAGCCGGGTTAACGGGGGGCACATTCAAGAGACCCAGTACTTC; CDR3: CASRVNGGHIQETQYF
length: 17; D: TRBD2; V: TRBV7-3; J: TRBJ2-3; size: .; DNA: TGTGCCAGCAGCTTAACCGCCGGGGGGGGCGGGACAGATACGCAGTATTTT; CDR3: CASSLTAGGGGTDTQYF
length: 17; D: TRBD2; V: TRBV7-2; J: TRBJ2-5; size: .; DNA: TGTGCCAGCAGCTTCCGGAGAGCGGGAGGGCTTCAAGAGACCCAGTACTTC; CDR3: CASSFRRAGGLQETQYF
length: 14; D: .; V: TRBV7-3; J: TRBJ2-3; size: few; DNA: TGTGCCAGCAGCTTAACTCCGGGCACAGATACGCAGTATTTT; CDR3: CASSLTPGTDTQYF
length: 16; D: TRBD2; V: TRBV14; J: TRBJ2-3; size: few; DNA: TGTGCCAGCAGCGACGTAGCGGGGGGTATCACAGATACGCAGTATTTT; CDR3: CASSDVAGGITDTQYF
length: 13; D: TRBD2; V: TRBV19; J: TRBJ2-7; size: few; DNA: TGTGCCAGTAGTGGCGGACTAGTCTACGAGCAGTACTTC; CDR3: CASSGGLVYEQYF
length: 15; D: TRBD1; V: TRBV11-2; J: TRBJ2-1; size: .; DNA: TGTGCCAGCAGTACCAAGGGACAGGGGTACAATGAGCAGTTCTTC; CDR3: CASSTKGQGYNEQFF
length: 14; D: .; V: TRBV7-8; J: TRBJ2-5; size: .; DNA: TGTGCCAGCAGCTTAGTTCGGTTCCAAGAGACCCAGTACTTC; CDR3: CASSLVRFQETQYF
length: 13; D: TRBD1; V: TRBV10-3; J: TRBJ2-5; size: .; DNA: TGTGCCATCAGAGAAGGGACAGAAGAGACCCAGTACTTC; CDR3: CAIREGTEETQYF
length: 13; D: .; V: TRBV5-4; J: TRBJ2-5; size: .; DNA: TGTGCCAGCAGAGCAGGGGTACAAGAGACCCAGTACTTC; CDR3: CASRAGVQETQYF
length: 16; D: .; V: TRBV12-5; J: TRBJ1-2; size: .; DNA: TGTGCTAGTGGTTTGGTTGACTCGGGCAGGGACTATGGCTACACCTTC; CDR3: CASGLVDSGRDYGYTF
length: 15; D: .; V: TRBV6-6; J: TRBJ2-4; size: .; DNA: TGTGCCAGCAGCAACAGGACAGTAGCCAAAAACATTCAGTACTTC; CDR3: CASSNRTVAKNIQYF
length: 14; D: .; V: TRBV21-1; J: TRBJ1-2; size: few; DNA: TGTGCCAGCAAATACCAACAGGGAGAATATGGCTACACCTTC; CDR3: CASKYQQGEYGYTF
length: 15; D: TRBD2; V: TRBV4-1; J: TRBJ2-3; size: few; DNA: TGCGCCAGCAGCCGAGGGACTACCCTCACAGATACGCAGTATTTT; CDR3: CASSRGTTLTDTQYF
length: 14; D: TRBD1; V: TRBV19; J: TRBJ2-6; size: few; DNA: TGTGCCACCACCGACAGGGCTGGGGCCAACGTCCTGACTTTC; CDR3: CATTDRAGANVLTF
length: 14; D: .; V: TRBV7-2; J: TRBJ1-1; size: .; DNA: TGTGCCAGCAGCTTAGCAGGAGGGGGGGTTGAAGCTTTCTTT; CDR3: CASSLAGGGVEAFF
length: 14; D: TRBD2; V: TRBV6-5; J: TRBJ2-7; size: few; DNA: TGTGCCAGCAGTTACGGACTAGCAACTTACGAGCAGTACTTC; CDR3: CASSYGLATYEQYF
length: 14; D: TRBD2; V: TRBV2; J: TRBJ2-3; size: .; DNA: TGTGCCAGCAGTGGGGGGGACTACACAGATACGCAGTATTTT; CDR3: CASSGGDYTDTQYF
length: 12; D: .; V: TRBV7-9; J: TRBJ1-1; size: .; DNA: TGTGCCAGCAGACCGCCGGTTGTTGAAGCTTTCTTT; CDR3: CASRPPVVEAFF
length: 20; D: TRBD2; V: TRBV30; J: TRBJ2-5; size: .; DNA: TGTGCCTGGAGGCGGCCTAGCTATGGGAGGGCCCGCTATGGCCAAGAGACCCAGTACTTC; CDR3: CAWRRPSYGRARYGQETQYF
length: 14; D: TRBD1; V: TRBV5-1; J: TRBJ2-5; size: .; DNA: TGCGCCAGCAGCCAGGGACAGGGAGGAGAGACCCAGTACTTC; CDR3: CASSQGQGGETQYF
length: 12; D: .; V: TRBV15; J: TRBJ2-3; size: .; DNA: TGTGCCACCAGCAGAGGTCGGGATACGCAGTATTTT; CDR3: CATSRGRDTQYF
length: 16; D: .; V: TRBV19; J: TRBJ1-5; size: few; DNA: TGTGCCAGTACCCAGTCTCCGGGGTACTCAAATCAGCCCCAGCATTTT; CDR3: CASTQSPGYSNQPQHF
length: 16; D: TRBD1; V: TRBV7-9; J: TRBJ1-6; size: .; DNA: TGTGCCAGCAGCTTAGTCGGGCCAGGGGGCTTTTCACCCCTCCACTTT; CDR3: CASSLVGPGGFSPLHF
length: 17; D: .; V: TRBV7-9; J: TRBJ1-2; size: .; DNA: TGTGCCAGCAGGGAAACCGGGACTCGCAAGGCTAACTATGGCTACACCTTC; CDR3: CASRETGTRKANYGYTF
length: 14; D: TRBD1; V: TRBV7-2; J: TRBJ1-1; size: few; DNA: TGTGCCAGCAGTTCGGACAGGGGGTACACTGAAGCTTTCTTT; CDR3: CASSSDRGYTEAFF
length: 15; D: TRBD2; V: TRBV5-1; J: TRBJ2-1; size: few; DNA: TGCGCCAGCAGCTTGGCGTCGACTAGCTCTAAGGAGCAGTTCTTC; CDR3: CASSLASTSSKEQFF
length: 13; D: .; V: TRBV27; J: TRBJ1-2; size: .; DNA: TGTGCCAGCAGTTTTGCAGGCCGCTATGGCTACACCTTC; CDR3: CASSFAGRYGYTF
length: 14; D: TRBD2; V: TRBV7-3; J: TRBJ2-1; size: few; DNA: TGTGCCAGCAGCTTAACCGGGACTAGCAGTGAGCAGTTCTTC; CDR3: CASSLTGTSSEQFF
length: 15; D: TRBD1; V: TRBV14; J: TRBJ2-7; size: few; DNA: TGTGCCAGCAGCCAAGAGAAGACAGGGTACTACGAGCAGTACTTC; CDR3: CASSQEKTGYYEQYF